These T cell receptor beta chains were read from a single sample in a study of T-cell memory formation after mild COVID-19. In TCRdb, the 5' RACE reads were re-called with MiXCR into one record per CDR3 protein. This table has approximately 430,000 distinct CDR3 sequences, 23% appearing once. The sequencing input was PBMCs or a T cell subset sorted from them (not recorded which). Source of these receptors: an adult woman who had mild COVID-19 (a few samples of this study predate the infection). Cell type and time point are not known. CDR3s include the opening cysteine and the closing phenylalanine or tryptophan. A D gene is named only where the DNA matches it firmly. Clone size is not always given. Where it is, it says once, few, many or a class for expanded clones.

v_gene	d_gene	abundance	j_gene	CDR3aa	CDR3nt
TRBV6-5	TRBD2	NA	TRBJ2-2	CASSYVDTGGPGELFF	TGTGCCAGCAGTTACGTCGATACGGGGGGTCCCGGGGAGCTGTTTTTT
TRBV5-1	TRBD2	few	TRBJ2-5	CASSPQLAGGLETQYF	TGCGCCAGCAGCCCTCAACTAGCGGGGGGGTTAGAGACCCAGTACTTC
TRBV20-1	TRBD1	few	TRBJ2-7	CSARDQVRGPYEQYF	TGCAGTGCTAGAGATCAGGTTAGGGGGCCCTACGAGCAGTACTTC
TRBV25-1	NA	NA	TRBJ2-2	CASSKGGRSGGELFF	TGTGCCAGCAGTAAGGGGGGAAGGTCAGGCGGGGAGCTGTTTTTT
TRBV25-1	NA	many	TRBJ1-2	CASSPRGGGYTF	TGTGCCAGCAGCCCGAGAGGGGGTGGCTACACCTTC
TRBV10-3	NA	NA	TRBJ2-1	CAISEPLGSYNEQFF	TGTGCCATCAGTGAGCCCTTGGGATCCTACAATGAGCAGTTCTTC
TRBV9	TRBD2	NA	TRBJ2-3	CASSVEGLAGADTQYF	TGTGCCAGCAGCGTCGAGGGACTAGCGGGTGCAGATACGCAGTATTTT
TRBV7-9	NA	NA	TRBJ2-3	CASSLLGVDTDTQYF	TGTGCCAGCAGCTTATTGGGAGTGGACACAGATACGCAGTATTTT
TRBV11-2	NA	few	TRBJ2-1	CASSLGGMGEQFF	TGTGCCAGCAGCTTAGGCGGGATGGGTGAGCAGTTCTTC
TRBV3-1	NA	NA	TRBJ2-1	CASSQRPTTGFLKQFF	TGTGCCAGCAGCCAAAGACCCACCACGGGCTTTTTGAAGCAGTTCTTC
TRBV7-6	NA	NA	TRBJ2-5	CASSLRQGLQETQYF	TGTGCCAGCAGCTTAAGGCAGGGACTCCAAGAGACCCAGTACTTC
TRBV7-9	TRBD1	NA	TRBJ2-2	CASSLRQGAVELFF	TGTGCCAGCAGCTTACGACAGGGGGCTGTGGAGCTGTTTTTT
TRBV5-1	TRBD1	few	TRBJ2-2	CASSPGTGMNTGELFF	TGCGCCAGCAGTCCCGGGACAGGGATGAACACCGGGGAGCTGTTTTTT
TRBV7-3	NA	NA	TRBJ1-1	CASSWGQGMNTEAFF	TGTGCCAGCAGCTGGGGACAAGGGATGAACACTGAAGCTTTCTTT
TRBV7-8	TRBD1	NA	TRBJ2-7	CASSFSVSTGSQNEQYF	TGTGCCAGCAGCTTTAGCGTTTCGACAGGGTCTCAAAACGAGCAGTACTTC
TRBV4-1	NA	few	TRBJ2-7	CASSLTQGLGFREQYF	TGCGCCAGCAGTCTAACACAGGGATTAGGATTTCGCGAGCAGTACTTC
TRBV6-6	TRBD1	NA	TRBJ2-4	CASSLWTGDIQYF	TGTGCCAGCAGTTTGTGGACAGGGGACATTCAGTACTTC
TRBV9	TRBD2	NA	TRBJ2-5	CASSVGWGGAETQYF	TGTGCCAGCAGCGTAGGATGGGGGGGTGCGGAGACCCAGTACTTC
TRBV24-1	NA	NA	TRBJ2-3	CATSKGGEPPDTQYF	TGTGCCACCAGTAAGGGCGGGGAACCCCCGGATACGCAGTATTTT
TRBV3-1	NA	few	TRBJ2-1	CASSPYWVRGYNEQFF	TGTGCCAGCAGCCCATACTGGGTGCGGGGTTACAATGAGCAGTTCTTC
TRBV5-1	NA	NA	TRBJ2-1	CASSREPGLWDNEQFF	TGCGCCAGCAGCCGTGAGCCAGGGCTCTGGGACAATGAGCAGTTCTTC
TRBV7-9	TRBD1	NA	TRBJ2-1	CASSSRDRGSYNEQFF	TGTGCCAGCAGCTCTCGGGACAGAGGCTCCTACAATGAGCAGTTCTTC
TRBV9	NA	NA	TRBJ2-2	CASSAKGLRRYTGELFF	TGTGCCAGCAGCGCGAAGGGCCTGCGAAGGTACACCGGGGAGCTGTTTTTT
TRBV18	TRBD1	few	TRBJ2-4	CASSTDRAGIQYF	TGTGCCAGCTCAACCGACAGGGCGGGCATTCAGTACTTC
TRBV5-1	TRBD2	NA	TRBJ2-7	CASSPRLAGATYEQYF	TGCGCCAGCAGCCCCCGACTAGCGGGGGCTACCTACGAGCAGTACTTC
TRBV5-6	NA	NA	TRBJ2-4	CASSLGSAAKNIQYF	TGTGCCAGCAGCTTGGGTTCAGCGGCCAAAAACATTCAGTACTTC
TRBV19	TRBD1	many	TRBJ2-7	CASSIGTGSSYEQYF	TGTGCCAGTAGTATAGGGACAGGGTCGTCCTACGAGCAGTACTTC
TRBV6-6	NA	NA	TRBJ1-1	CASSPGYGSTEAFF	TGTGCCAGCAGTCCAGGGTACGGGAGCACTGAAGCTTTCTTT
TRBV5-1	NA	many	TRBJ2-1	CASSGLNEQFF	TGCGCCAGCAGCGGACTCAATGAGCAGTTCTTC
TRBV5-1	NA	few	TRBJ1-2	CASSAGSANYGYTF	TGCGCCAGCAGCGCAGGATCAGCTAACTATGGCTACACCTTC
TRBV6-4	TRBD2	NA	TRBJ2-3	CASRVLAGASTDTQYF	TGTGCCAGCAGAGTACTAGCGGGAGCCAGCACAGATACGCAGTATTTT
TRBV20-1	NA	NA	TRBJ1-2	CSARGVSAYGYTF	TGCAGTGCTAGAGGGGTGTCCGCCTATGGCTACACCTTC
TRBV2	NA	once	TRBJ1-1	CASRLRGGDTEAFF	TGTGCCAGCAGACTCCGTGGGGGAGACACTGAAGCTTTCTTT
TRBV29-1	TRBD2	few	TRBJ2-1	CSVEGGLAGYNEQFF	TGCAGCGTTGAAGGGGGACTAGCGGGATATAATGAGCAGTTCTTC
TRBV7-3	TRBD1	NA	TRBJ2-5	CASSLGQGLGETQYF	TGTGCCAGCAGCCTCGGACAGGGCTTAGGGGAGACCCAGTACTTC
TRBV6-5	NA	NA	TRBJ2-7	CASSRGVEQYF	TGTGCCAGCAGTCGTGGCGTTGAGCAGTACTTC
TRBV24-1	NA	NA	TRBJ1-1	CATSAPSGGAGNTEAFF	TGTGCCACCAGTGCCCCCTCGGGGGGGGCCGGGAACACTGAAGCTTTCTTT
TRBV7-9	TRBD2	NA	TRBJ2-3	CASSPGLAETDTQYF	TGTGCCAGCAGCCCCGGACTAGCGGAAACAGATACGCAGTATTTT
TRBV4-2	NA	few	TRBJ2-1	CASSQSSDRYNEQFF	TGTGCCAGCAGCCAAAGTAGCGATCGATACAATGAGCAGTTCTTC
TRBV5-6	TRBD2	few	TRBJ2-2	CASEGLADNTGELFF	TGTGCCAGCGAAGGACTAGCGGATAACACCGGGGAGCTGTTTTTT
TRBV19	NA	NA	TRBJ1-3	CASSIFVGGNTIYF	TGTGCCAGTAGTATCTTCGTGGGAGGAAACACCATATATTTT